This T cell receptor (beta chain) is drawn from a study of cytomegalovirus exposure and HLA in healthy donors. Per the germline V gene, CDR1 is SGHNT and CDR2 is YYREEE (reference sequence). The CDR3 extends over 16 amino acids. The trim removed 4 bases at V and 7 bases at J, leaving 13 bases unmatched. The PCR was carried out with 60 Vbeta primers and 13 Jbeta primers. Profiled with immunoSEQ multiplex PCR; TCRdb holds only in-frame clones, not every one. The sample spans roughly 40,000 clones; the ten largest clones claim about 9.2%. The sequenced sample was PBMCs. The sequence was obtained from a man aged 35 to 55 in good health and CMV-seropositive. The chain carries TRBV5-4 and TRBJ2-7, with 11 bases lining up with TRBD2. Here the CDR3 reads CASSQGGSGRVIEQYF. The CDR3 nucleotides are TGTGCCAGCAGCCAGGGGGGTAGCGGGAGGGTTATAGAGCAGTACTTC.